This TCR beta chain comes out of a study of Ad26.COV2.S vaccination and SARS-CoV-2 variants. Study overall: Ad26.COV2.S shots went into the muscle once or twice, 56 days apart.

General study results and limits: Total T cell responses were possibly underestimated by TCR breadth and depth analyses.

Repertoires were generated with immunoSEQ multiplex PCR, while TCRdb's copy carries only in-frame clones and drops some. This table has roughly 420,000 clones, more than 75% appearing once. As for this clone: Its antigen remains unidentified. Germline and junction disagree at one end, which may indicate a read error.

Documented treatment: over 15 received Ad26.COV2.S at low or high dose, single or two shots; 5 received placebo; per-sample allocation not given. Specimens were obtained on day 63 following the first vaccine or placebo injection. The starting material was peripheral blood, obtained in a trial of Ad26.COV2.S vaccine versus placebo. The receptor was derived from a person aged 18-65 years who received the Ad26.COV2.S COVID-19 vaccine or a placebo.

CDR3 in DNA: TGTGCCAGCAGCTTCCCCTTGAGGGGGCGCCGTCTTTCCTCCGAGCAGTACTTC. Encoded protein: CASSFPLRGRRLSSEQYF. V and J are TRBV7-2 and TRBJ2-7; 7 nucleotides agree with TRBD1. The CDR3 runs 18 residues. In germline, CDR1 is SGHTA, CDR2 FQGNSA.